This TCR beta chain was sequenced for a study of blood T cell repertoires in COVID-19. Study-level background: Collection of acute and convalescent COVID-19 samples took place in the United States, Italy and Spain. T cells, B-cell-depleted T cells, or PBMCs provided the cDNA or gDNA that served as material.

As processed by the authors: Reference gene primer amplification yielded estimated nucleated cell counts. Assay used: immunoSEQ multiplex PCR; TCRdb lists only in-frame clones, some missing. That table is the source of V, J and clone size, and D and trimming were worked out from the DNA. The sample carries about 340,000 clones, about 90% recorded once. Seattle researchers signed up patients amid active infection and tracked them longitudinally. The CDR3 extends over 15 amino acids. V was cut by 5 bases and J by 7 bases, with 18 bases left in between. Germline V lookup: CDR1 MDHEN, CDR2 SYDVKM. The TCR originated in a woman between 65 and 79 years old with COVID-19, enrolled during active disease. Sequenced input: peripheral blood. V usage is TRBV28 and J usage is TRBJ2-1, with D possibly TRBD2 on 6 matching bases. The CDR3 sequence is CASSRGAGGSNEQFF. CDR3 DNA sequence: TGTGCCAGCAGTAGAGGAGCGGGTGGATCAAATGAGCAGTTCTTC.